This TCR beta chain was obtained from a study of blood T cell repertoires in COVID-19. The wider study: There were acute and convalescent COVID-19 samples, and they came from the United States, Italy and Spain. The cDNA or gDNA used as material had been derived from T cells, B-cell-depleted T cells, or PBMCs.

Trimming stripped 0 bases from V and 2 bases from J, with 5 bases between. Germline V gene sequence: CDR1 MGHRA, CDR2 YSYEKL. This CDR3 comprises 13 residues. Authors' methods: From reference gene primer amplification, estimates of nucleated cell counts were derived. Sequencing used immunoSEQ multiplex PCR; TCRdb keeps in-frame clones, though not all of them. For V, J and clone size, that table is used; D and trimming come from the DNA. Of under 80,000 clones in the sample, approximately 83% were seen once. The TCR comes from a human donor in a cohort sampled during active COVID-19. This chain uses TRBV4-1 with TRBJ2-7; D is unresolved. Material: peripheral blood. CDR3 region: CASSQDQTYEQYF. In DNA, the CDR3 is TGCGCCAGCAGCCAAGATCAAACCTACGAGCAGTACTTC.